This T cell receptor (beta chain) comes out of a study of T-cell memory formation after mild COVID-19. Trimming removed 8 bases from V and 4 bases from J; junction bases left unmatched: 16. In germline, CDR1 is KGHDR, CDR2 SFDVKD. The CDR3 is 17 amino acids. This clonotype was seen a handful of times. Its antigen is currently unknown. Using its own MiXCR run on the 5' RACE reads, TCRdb lists one record per CDR3 protein. The profile shows hundreds of thousands of distinct CDR3 sequences, 23% of them singletons. Study results and caveats: Clonal second-wave expansions that peaked on day 37 had unconfirmed SARS-CoV-2 specificity. Among contracting clones, CD4+ were mainly CM/EM and CD8+ enriched in EMRA. CD4/CD8 balance characterized clones contracting day 15 to 85, and CD4+ skew characterized later expanders.

The clonotype comes from an adult woman who had mild COVID-19 (a few samples of this study predate the infection). Cell type and time point are not known. The sequenced sample was PBMCs or a T cell subset sorted from them (not recorded which). The chain combines TRBV24-1 with TRBJ2-1, with 7 bases fitting TRBD2. For the CDR3, the DNA is TGTGCCACCAATGCGGGTCTAGCGGCCCCCTCTTACAATGAGCAGTTCTTC. Amino acid sequence: CATNAGLAAPSYNEQFF.